This T cell receptor (beta chain) derives from a study of neurological immune-mediated disorders. In this sample, this clonotype turned up many times. Looked up from germline, CDR1 is DFQATT and CDR2 is SNEGSKA (reference sequence). The CDR3 sequence is 15 residues long. V trimming: 3 bases; J trimming: 2 bases; junction bases outside the gene matches: 7. MiXCR was run by TCRdb on the 5' RACE reads, yielding one entry per CDR3 protein. The table has roughly 41,000 distinct CDR3 sequences, over 8.5% seen once. Documented time point: technical triplicate 1. The sample consisted of PBMCs. This TCR was sampled from a man in his 60s with HTLV-1-associated myelopathy (HAM/TSP). The chain combines TRBV20-1 with TRBJ2-5; 9 positions agree with TRBD2. The CDR3 DNA sequence: TGCAGTGCTAGTAGGCCGGGACTAGCACAAGAGACCCAGTACTTC. Its translation is CSASRPGLAQETQYF.